The TCR beta chain described here comes from a study of T cell responses to AZD1222 COVID-19 vaccine. Study-wide results and caveats: At baseline, just 5 or 6 AZD1222 recipients tested seropositive.

With respect to this clone: Its antigen is undetermined.

This CDR3 is built from 12 residues. Germline-derived CDR1 and CDR2 are SGDLS and YYNGEE. Trimming left V 3 bases short and J 8 bases short, with 11 bases between. The assay was immunoSEQ multiplex PCR, and TCRdb's table has in-frame clones only and misses some. The table lists about 39,000 clones, 88% of them singletons. This rearrangement joins TRBV9 to TRBJ1-1; D is undetermined. Sample: peripheral blood, taken 28 days after the second dose of the MenACWY control vaccine. This TCR came from an adult who received the MenACWY meningococcal vaccine as a control. The CDR3 DNA is TGTGCCAGCAGCGCCGGCCCTTTGGAAGCTTTCTTT. It yields the protein CASSAGPLEAFF.